The TCR beta chain under discussion was sequenced for a study of cytomegalovirus exposure and HLA in healthy donors. Germline V CDR1 and CDR2: ENHRY, SYGVKD. The CDR3 loop spans 15 amino acids. After removal of 5 bases from V and 0 bases from J, the junction contained 4 bases not matched to a gene. It was with 60 Vbeta and 13 Jbeta primers that the PCR ran. Clones were read by immunoSEQ multiplex PCR, and TCRdb kept only the in-frame ones, dropping some. The sample has 150,000 to 200,000 clones; 60% to 80% are singletons. This receptor was taken from a man between 18 and 35 years old in good health and CMV-seropositive. The V gene is TRBV10-3, the J gene TRBJ1-1; TRBD1 matches 9 bases. The sequenced sample consisted of PBMCs. CDR3 sequence: CAISLGQGMNTEAFF. The CDR3 nucleotides are TGTGCCATCAGTCTGGGACAGGGTATGAACACTGAAGCTTTCTTT.